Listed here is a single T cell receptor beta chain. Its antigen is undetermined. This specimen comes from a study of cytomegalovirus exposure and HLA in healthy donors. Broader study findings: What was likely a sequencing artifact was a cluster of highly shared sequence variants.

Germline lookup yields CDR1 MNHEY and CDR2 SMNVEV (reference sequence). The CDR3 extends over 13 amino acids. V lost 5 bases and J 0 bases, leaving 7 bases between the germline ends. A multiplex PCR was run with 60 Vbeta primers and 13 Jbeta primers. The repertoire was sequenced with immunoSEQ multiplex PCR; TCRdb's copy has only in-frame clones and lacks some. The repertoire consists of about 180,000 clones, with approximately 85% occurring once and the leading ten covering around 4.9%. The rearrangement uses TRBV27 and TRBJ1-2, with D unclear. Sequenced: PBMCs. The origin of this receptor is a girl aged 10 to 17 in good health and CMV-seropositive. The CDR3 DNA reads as TGTGCCAGCAGTCTAGATGCTAACTATGGCTACACCTTC. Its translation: CASSLDANYGYTF.